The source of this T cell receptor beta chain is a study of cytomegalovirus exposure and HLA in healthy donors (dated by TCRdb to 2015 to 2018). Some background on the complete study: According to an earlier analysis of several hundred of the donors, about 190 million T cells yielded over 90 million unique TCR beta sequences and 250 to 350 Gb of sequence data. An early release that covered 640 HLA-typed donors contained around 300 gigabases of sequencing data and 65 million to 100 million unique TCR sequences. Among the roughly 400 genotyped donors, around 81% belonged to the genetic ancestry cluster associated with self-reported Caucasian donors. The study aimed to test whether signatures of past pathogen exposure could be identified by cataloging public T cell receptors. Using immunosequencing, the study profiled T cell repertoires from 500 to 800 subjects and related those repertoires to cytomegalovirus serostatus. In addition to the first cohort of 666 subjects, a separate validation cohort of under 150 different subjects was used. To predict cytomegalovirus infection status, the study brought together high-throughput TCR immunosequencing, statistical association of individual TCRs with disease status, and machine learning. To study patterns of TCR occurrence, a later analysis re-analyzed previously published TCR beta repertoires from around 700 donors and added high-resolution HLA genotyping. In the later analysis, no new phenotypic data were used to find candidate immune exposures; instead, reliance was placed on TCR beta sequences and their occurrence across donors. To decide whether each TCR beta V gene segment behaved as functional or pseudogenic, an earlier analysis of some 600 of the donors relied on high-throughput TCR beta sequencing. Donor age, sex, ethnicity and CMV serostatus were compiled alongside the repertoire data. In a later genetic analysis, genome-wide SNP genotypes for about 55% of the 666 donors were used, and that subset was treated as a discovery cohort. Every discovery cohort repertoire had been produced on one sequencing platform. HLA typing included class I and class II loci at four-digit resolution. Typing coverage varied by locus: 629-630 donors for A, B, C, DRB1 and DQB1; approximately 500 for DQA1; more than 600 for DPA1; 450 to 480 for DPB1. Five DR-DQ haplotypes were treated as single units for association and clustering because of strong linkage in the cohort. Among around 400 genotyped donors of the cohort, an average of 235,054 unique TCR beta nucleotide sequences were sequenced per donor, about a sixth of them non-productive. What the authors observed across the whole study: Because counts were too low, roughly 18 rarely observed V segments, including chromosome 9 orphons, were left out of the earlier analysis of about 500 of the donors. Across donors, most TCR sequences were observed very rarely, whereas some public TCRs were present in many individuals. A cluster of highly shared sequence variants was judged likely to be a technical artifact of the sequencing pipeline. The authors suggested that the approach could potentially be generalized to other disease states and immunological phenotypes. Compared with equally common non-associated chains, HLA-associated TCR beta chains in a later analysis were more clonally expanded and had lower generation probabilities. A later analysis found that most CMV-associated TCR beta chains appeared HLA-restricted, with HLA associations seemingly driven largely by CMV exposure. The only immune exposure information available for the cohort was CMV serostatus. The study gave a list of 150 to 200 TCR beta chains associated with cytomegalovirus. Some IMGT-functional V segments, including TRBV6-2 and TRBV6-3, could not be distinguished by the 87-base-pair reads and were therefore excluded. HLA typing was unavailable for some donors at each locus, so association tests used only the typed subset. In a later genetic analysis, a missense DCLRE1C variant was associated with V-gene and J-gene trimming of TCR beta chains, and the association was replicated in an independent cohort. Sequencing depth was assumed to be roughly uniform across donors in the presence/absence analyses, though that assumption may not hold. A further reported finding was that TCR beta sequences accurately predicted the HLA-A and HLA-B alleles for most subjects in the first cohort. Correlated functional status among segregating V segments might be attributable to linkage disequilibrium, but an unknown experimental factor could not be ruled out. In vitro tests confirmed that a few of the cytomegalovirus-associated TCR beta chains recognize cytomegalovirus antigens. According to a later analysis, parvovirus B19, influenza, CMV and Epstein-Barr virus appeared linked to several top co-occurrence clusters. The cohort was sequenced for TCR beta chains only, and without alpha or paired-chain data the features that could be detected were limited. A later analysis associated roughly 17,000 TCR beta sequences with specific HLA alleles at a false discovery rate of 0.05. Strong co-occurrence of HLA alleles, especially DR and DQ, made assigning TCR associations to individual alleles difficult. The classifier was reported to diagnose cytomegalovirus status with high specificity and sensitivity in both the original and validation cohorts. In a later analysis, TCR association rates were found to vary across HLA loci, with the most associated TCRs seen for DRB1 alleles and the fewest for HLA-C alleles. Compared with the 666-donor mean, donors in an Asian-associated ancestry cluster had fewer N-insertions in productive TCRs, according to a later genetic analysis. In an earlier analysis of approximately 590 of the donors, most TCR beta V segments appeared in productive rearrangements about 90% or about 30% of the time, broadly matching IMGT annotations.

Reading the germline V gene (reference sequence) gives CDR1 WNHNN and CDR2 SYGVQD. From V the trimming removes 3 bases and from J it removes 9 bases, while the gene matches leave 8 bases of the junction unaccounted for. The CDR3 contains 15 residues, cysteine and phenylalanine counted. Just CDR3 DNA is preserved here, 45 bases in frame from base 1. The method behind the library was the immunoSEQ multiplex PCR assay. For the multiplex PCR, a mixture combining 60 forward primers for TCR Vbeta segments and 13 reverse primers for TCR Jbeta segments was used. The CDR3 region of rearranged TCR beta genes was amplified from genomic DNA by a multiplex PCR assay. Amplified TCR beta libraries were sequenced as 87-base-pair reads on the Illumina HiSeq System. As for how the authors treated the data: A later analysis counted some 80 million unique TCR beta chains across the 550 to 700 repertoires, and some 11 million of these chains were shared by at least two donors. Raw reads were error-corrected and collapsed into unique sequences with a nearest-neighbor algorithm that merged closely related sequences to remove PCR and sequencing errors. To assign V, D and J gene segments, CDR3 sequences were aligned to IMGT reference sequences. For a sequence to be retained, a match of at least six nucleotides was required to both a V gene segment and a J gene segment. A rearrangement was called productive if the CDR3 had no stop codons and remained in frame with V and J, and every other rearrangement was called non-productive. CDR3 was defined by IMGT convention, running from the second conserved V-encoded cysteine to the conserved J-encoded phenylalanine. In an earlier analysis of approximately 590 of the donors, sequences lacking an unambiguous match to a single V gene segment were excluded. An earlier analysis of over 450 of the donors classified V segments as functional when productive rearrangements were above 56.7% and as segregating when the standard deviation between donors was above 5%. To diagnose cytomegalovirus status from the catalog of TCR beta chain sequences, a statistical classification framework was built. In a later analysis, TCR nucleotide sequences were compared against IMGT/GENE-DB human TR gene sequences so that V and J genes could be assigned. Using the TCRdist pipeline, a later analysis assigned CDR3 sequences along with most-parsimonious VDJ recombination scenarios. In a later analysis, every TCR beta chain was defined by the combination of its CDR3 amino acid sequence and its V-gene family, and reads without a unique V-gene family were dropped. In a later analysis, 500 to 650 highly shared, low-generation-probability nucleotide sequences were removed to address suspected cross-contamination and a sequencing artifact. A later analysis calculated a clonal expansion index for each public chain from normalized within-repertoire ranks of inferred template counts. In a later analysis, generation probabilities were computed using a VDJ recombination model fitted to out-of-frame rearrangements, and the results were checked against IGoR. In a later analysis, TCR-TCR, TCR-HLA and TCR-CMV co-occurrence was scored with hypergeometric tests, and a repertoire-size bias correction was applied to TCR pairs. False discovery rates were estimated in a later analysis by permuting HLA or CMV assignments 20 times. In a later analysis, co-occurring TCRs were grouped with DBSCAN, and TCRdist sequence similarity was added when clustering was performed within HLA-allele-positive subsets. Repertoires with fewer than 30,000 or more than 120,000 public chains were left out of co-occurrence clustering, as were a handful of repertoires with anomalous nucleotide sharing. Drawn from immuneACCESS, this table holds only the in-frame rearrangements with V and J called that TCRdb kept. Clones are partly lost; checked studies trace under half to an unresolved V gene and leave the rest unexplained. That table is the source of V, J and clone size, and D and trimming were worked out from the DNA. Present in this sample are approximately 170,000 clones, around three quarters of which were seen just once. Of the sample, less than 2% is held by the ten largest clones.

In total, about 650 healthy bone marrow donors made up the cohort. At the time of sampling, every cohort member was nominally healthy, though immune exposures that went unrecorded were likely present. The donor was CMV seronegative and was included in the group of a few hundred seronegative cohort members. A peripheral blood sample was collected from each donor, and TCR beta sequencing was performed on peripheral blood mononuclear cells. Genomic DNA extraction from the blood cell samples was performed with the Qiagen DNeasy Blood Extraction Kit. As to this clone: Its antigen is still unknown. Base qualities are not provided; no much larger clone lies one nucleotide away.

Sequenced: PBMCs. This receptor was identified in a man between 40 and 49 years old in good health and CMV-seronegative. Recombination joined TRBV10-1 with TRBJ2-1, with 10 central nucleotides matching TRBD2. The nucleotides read TGCGCCAGCAGTGATCCAGCGGGAGGGCCGCGTGAGCAGTTCTTC. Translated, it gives CASSDPAGGPREQFF.